The rows below give T cell receptor beta chains drawn from one sample of a study of blood T cells in healthy people across ages. TCRdb analysed the 5' RACE reads with MiXCR anew, one entry per CDR3 protein. The top ten hold about a third of the sample, which has hundreds of thousands of distinct CDR3 sequences, more than 40% seen once. The sample comprised blood. These receptors all stem from a woman in her fifties or sixties in good health. CDR3s include the opening cysteine and the closing phenylalanine or tryptophan. D genes are given only for firm matches. The size field is filled for only some rows; it gives once, few, many or a size class.

TRBD1,.,TRBJ1-1,TRBV28,CASSPRTGSGAFF,TGTGCGAGCAGTCCCAGGACAGGGTCGGGAGCTTTCTTT
.,.,TRBJ1-1,TRBV5-1,CASSGGPLNTEAFF,TGCGCCAGCAGCGGCGGACCGCTGAACACTGAAGCTTTCTTT
TRBD2,.,TRBJ2-3,TRBV7-2,CASSLRAGGISTDTQYF,TGTGCCAGCAGCTTAAGGGCGGGGGGGATAAGCACAGATACGCAGTATTTT
.,many,TRBJ1-1,TRBV7-9,CASSLGGDPNTEAFF,TGTGCCAGCAGCTTAGGCGGAGACCCGAACACTGAAGCTTTCTTT
TRBD1,.,TRBJ1-4,TRBV20-1,CSAPNRGSGEKLFF,TGCAGTGCTCCCAACAGGGGATCGGGTGAAAAACTGTTTTTT
.,few,TRBJ1-1,TRBV4-3,CASSQDAKAGEAFF,TGCGCCAGCAGCCAAGATGCAAAGGCGGGTGAAGCTTTCTTT
.,.,TRBJ1-4,TRBV20-1,CSADLGGLKLFF,TGCAGTGCCGATCTGGGGGGCCTAAAACTGTTTTTT
TRBD1,.,TRBJ2-3,TRBV7-9,CASSPKGAVTDTQYF,TGTGCCAGCAGCCCAAAGGGGGCGGTCACAGATACGCAGTATTTT
TRBD1,.,TRBJ1-6,TRBV29-1,CSVRQGALDSPLHF,TGCAGCGTCCGACAGGGGGCTTTAGATTCACCCCTCCACTTT
TRBD1,.,TRBJ1-5,TRBV5-6,CASSFTGEYQPQHF,TGTGCCAGCAGCTTTACAGGGGAGTATCAGCCCCAGCATTTT
.,.,TRBJ2-6,TRBV2,CASRGTASGANVLTF,TGTGCCAGTCGGGGAACTGCCTCTGGGGCCAACGTCCTGACTTTC
.,.,TRBJ2-7,TRBV7-2,CASTSRRSYEQYF,TGTGCCAGCACATCGCGGCGCTCCTACGAGCAGTACTTC
TRBD1,.,TRBJ2-7,TRBV28,CASRGQPSYEQYF,TGTGCCAGCAGGGGACAGCCTTCCTACGAGCAGTACTTC
.,.,TRBJ2-3,TRBV7-2,CASSLVGRVGTDTQYF,TGTGCCAGCAGCTTAGTCGGCAGGGTCGGCACAGATACGCAGTATTTT
.,.,TRBJ2-1,TRBV4-3,CASSRERAGAQFF,TGCGCCAGCAGCCGAGAGCGGGCCGGAGCGCAGTTCTTC
.,.,TRBJ2-2,TRBV6-6,CASSSLVGYTGELFF,TGTGCCAGCAGTTCACTTGTCGGGTACACCGGGGAGCTGTTTTTT
.,.,TRBJ2-1,TRBV29-1,CSVEGLRAMNEQFF,TGCAGCGTTGAAGGGCTCAGGGCTATGAATGAGCAGTTCTTC
.,few,TRBJ2-7,TRBV9,CASSLATSNEQYF,TGTGCCAGCAGCTTAGCGACGTCGAATGAGCAGTACTTC
.,.,TRBJ2-7,TRBV25-1,CASSEHRVIGYEQYF,TGTGCCAGCAGTGAACACAGGGTCATCGGCTACGAGCAGTACTTC
TRBD1,.,TRBJ1-3,TRBV28,CACSSWDQQGAGNTIYF,TGTGCCTGCAGTTCGTGGGACCAACAGGGGGCCGGAAACACCATATATTTT
.,few,TRBJ2-7,TRBV12-3/TRBV12-4,CASSTLQDSLEQYF,TGTGCCAGCAGCACCTTGCAGGATTCCCTCGAGCAGTACTTC
TRBD2,.,TRBJ2-1,TRBV7-9,CASSWASGNEQFF,TGTGCCAGCAGCTGGGCTAGCGGGAATGAGCAGTTCTTC
TRBD1,.,TRBJ2-2,TRBV6-5,CASSYSRQGGENTGELFF,TGTGCCAGCAGTTACTCGAGACAGGGGGGAGAGAACACCGGGGAGCTGTTTTTT
TRBD2,.,TRBJ2-5,TRBV18,CASSPSGLGETQYF,TGTGCCAGCTCACCATCGGGACTAGGGGAGACCCAGTACTTC
TRBD1,once,TRBJ2-2,TRBV28,CASSFPGQGAGTGELFF,TGTGCCAGCAGTTTTCCCGGCCAGGGGGCAGGCACCGGGGAGCTGTTTTTT
.,.,TRBJ2-3,TRBV4-2,CASSQGGGGGTTDTQYF,TGTGCCAGCAGCCAAGGGGGGGGAGGGGGAACCACAGATACGCAGTATTTT
TRBD2,.,TRBJ2-3,TRBV28,CASNSLAGSNTDTQYF,TGTGCCAGCAATTCACTAGCGGGGTCAAACACAGATACGCAGTATTTT
.,.,TRBJ1-2,TRBV18,CASSPAYNREAYGYTF,TGTGCCAGCTCACCGGCCTACAACAGGGAAGCCTATGGCTACACCTTC
TRBD2,.,TRBJ2-3,TRBV7-2,CATKQSGTSTDTQYF,TGTGCCACCAAACAAAGCGGGACTAGCACAGATACGCAGTATTTT
.,.,TRBJ1-1,TRBV5-1,CASSFIGTEAFF,TGCGCCAGCAGTTTCATCGGCACTGAAGCTTTCTTT
TRBD2,.,TRBJ2-5,TRBV5-5,CASGRGTSGETQYF,TGTGCCAGCGGGAGGGGGACTAGCGGGGAGACCCAGTACTTC
TRBD2,.,TRBJ2-1,TRBV12-3/TRBV12-4,CASSPGTSGSSEQFF,TGTGCCAGCAGCCCCGGGACTAGCGGGAGTTCTGAGCAGTTCTTC
TRBD1,few,TRBJ2-7,TRBV27,CASSLTGGNEQYF,TGTGCCAGCAGTTTGACAGGGGGGAACGAGCAGTACTTC
.,.,TRBJ1-5,TRBV10-3,CAISPRELPNQPQHF,TGTGCCATCAGCCCCCGGGAGCTACCAAATCAGCCCCAGCATTTT
.,.,TRBJ1-1,TRBV27,CASSPWKGPPRAFF,TGTGCCAGCAGCCCCTGGAAGGGTCCCCCGAGGGCTTTCTTT
.,.,TRBJ1-3,TRBV29-1,CSVGSGNTIYF,TGCAGCGTTGGGTCCGGAAACACCATATATTTT
TRBD1,.,TRBJ1-4,TRBV9,CASSVAPTGLDEKLFF,TGTGCCAGCAGCGTGGCACCGACAGGGCTGGATGAAAAACTGTTTTTT
.,.,TRBJ2-1,TRBV7-6,CASSLELGNEQFF,TGTGCCAGCAGCTTAGAGTTGGGGAATGAGCAGTTCTTC
.,few,TRBJ2-1,TRBV5-1,CASSLGDSYNEQFF,TGCGCCAGCAGCTTGGGGGACTCCTACAATGAGCAGTTCTTC
TRBD1,many,TRBJ1-2,TRBV7-2,CASTGQGGNYGYTF,TGTGCCAGCACCGGACAGGGAGGCAACTATGGCTACACCTTC
TRBD1,.,TRBJ2-7,TRBV7-2,CASSLSWGQSYEQYF,TGTGCCAGCAGCCTCTCCTGGGGACAGAGTTACGAGCAGTACTTC
.,few,TRBJ2-7,TRBV7-9,CASSLQGPSSYEQYF,TGTGCCAGCAGCTTACAGGGACCCAGCTCCTACGAGCAGTACTTC
.,.,TRBJ2-2,TRBV5-1,CASSFGDAGTGELFF,TGCGCCAGCAGCTTCGGAGACGCAGGCACCGGGGAGCTGTTTTTT
.,.,TRBJ2-1,TRBV5-1,CASSLTEGTNEQFF,TGCGCCAGCAGCTTGACGGAGGGGACAAATGAGCAGTTCTTC
TRBD1,few,TRBJ2-1,TRBV2,CASSETGGHEQFF,TGTGCCAGCAGTGAGACAGGGGGGCATGAGCAGTTCTTC
.,.,TRBJ1-2,TRBV3-1,CASSQGWDGTGYTF,TGTGCCAGCAGCCAAGGATGGGACGGGACTGGCTACACCTTC
.,.,TRBJ1-1,TRBV7-9,CASSQTTGEAFF,TGTGCCAGCAGCCAAACAACAGGGGAAGCTTTCTTT
.,.,TRBJ1-3,TRBV4-2,CASSPVIGGRTSGNTIYF,TGTGCCAGCAGCCCCGTGATAGGGGGTCGGACCTCTGGAAACACCATATATTTT
.,.,TRBJ2-5,TRBV6-5,CASSPMEGRETQYF,TGTGCCAGCAGTCCCATGGAGGGTCGTGAGACCCAGTACTTC
.,.,TRBJ2-1,TRBV7-8,CASSRGMGSYNEQFF,TGTGCCAGCAGCCGCGGGATGGGCTCCTACAATGAGCAGTTCTTC
.,.,TRBJ1-2,TRBV25-1,CASSEVKMGGVYGYTF,TGTGCCAGCAGTGAGGTTAAGATGGGGGGCGTCTATGGCTACACCTTC
TRBD2,few,TRBJ2-7,TRBV10-3,CAISEWGSGRAAINEQYF,TGTGCCATCAGTGAGTGGGGTAGCGGGAGGGCCGCTATAAACGAGCAGTACTTC
TRBD1,.,TRBJ2-7,TRBV12-3/TRBV12-4,CASSFLDRDNEQYF,TGTGCCAGCAGTTTTCTTGACAGGGATAACGAGCAGTACTTC